Each of the 17 T cell receptor beta chains below was sequenced from the same sample in a study of spatial heterogeneity in lung cancer. TCRdb re-called the 5' RACE reads through MiXCR, storing one row per CDR3 protein. The table includes 43,000 or so distinct CDR3 sequences, about 6.7% detected once. Time point denoted: sample taken at primary tumor resection. No cells were sorted before sequencing. The whole RNA sequenced was extracted from tumor, nontumor lung or frozen PBMC. The source material was PBMCs, sampled at surgery. These TCRs come from a female donor with early-stage non-small cell lung cancer.

This clonotype was recorded at least ten times. V gene TRBV7-7 combines with J gene TRBJ2-2, with D hard to call. Germline CDR1 SSHAT, CDR2 FNYEAQ (reference sequence). The CDR3 is 12 amino acids. The V gene lost 4 bases and the J gene lost 7 bases, with 7 bases spanning the gap. The CDR3 is CASSSARGELFF. Written as DNA, the CDR3 is TGTGCCAGCAGCTCCGCGCGCGGGGAGCTGTTTTTT.

V and J are TRBV7-9 and TRBJ1-1; D ambiguous. CDR3 length equals 11 residues. Germline loops: CDR1 SEHNR, CDR2 FQNEAQ (reference sequence). The V and J ends lost 5 bases and 7 bases respectively, with 8 bases between them. CDR3 loop: CASSHSDEAFF. For the CDR3, the DNA is TGTGCCAGCAGCCACTCAGATGAAGCTTTCTTT.

V and J are TRBV4-3 and TRBJ1-4; a possible D gene is TRBD1 (5 bases). Trimming removed 0 bases from V and 8 bases from J, with 16 bases in between. Germline assignment: CDR1 LGHNA and CDR2 YSLEER. CDR3 length: 16 residues. The CDR3 DNA follows: TGCGCCAGCAGCCAAGATCAGGGACTCCGAGGAGAAAAACTGTTTTTT. Translating it yields CASSQDQGLRGEKLFF.

The chain links TRBV11-2 to TRBJ2-3; tentatively, D is TRBD1 or TRBD2 (5 bases each). The V end lost 5 bases, the J end lost 5 bases, and 14 bases lay between the germline ends. Germline loops: CDR1 SGHAT, CDR2 FQNNGV. This CDR3 contains 14 residues. The CDR3 reads CASSRGTGKDTQYF. The CDR3 bases are TGTGCCAGCAGCCGTGGGACGGGGAAAGATACGCAGTATTTT.

This clonotype has more than one count but fewer than ten. The chain joins TRBV11-2 to TRBJ2-1, with TRBD1 matching over 7 bases. Unmatched junction bases numbered 7, after V lost 2 bases and J lost 3 bases. Germline assignment: CDR1 SGHAT and CDR2 FQNNGV. The CDR3 has 16 residues. This CDR3 reads CASSLFQGEIYNEQFF. DNA for the CDR3: TGTGCCAGCAGCTTATTCCAGGGGGAGATCTACAATGAGCAGTTCTTC.

This clonotype was seen a few times. The rearrangement joins TRBV5-5 to TRBJ2-2, with D uncertain. Germline V gene data show CDR1 as SGHKS and CDR2 as YYEKEE (reference sequence). V was trimmed by 4 bases and J by 1 base, leaving 8 bases between them. There are 14 residues in the CDR3. This CDR3 is CASSPRGNTGELFF. As DNA, the CDR3 is TGTGCCAGCAGCCCACGAGGGAACACCGGGGAGCTGTTTTTT.

This clonotype was picked up many times. The V and J genes are TRBV4-1 and TRBJ1-1, with D tentatively TRBD1 (5 bases). V shed 1 base and J shed 1 base, with 10 bases lying between them. The germline gives CDR1 MGHRA, CDR2 YSYEKL. This CDR3 contains 15 residues. In DNA form, the CDR3 reads TGCGCCAGCAGCCAAGTGGGACGGAAGAACACTGAAGCTTTCTTT. It yields the protein CASSQVGRKNTEAFF.

This clonotype was observed many times. This chain connects TRBV6-5 to TRBJ2-7; 8 bases fit TRBD1. Trimming at V came to 6 bases and at J to 5 bases, leaving 9 bases not matched to a gene. Germline V gene data show CDR1 as MNHEY and CDR2 as SVGAGI. The CDR3 consists of 14 residues. Written as DNA, the CDR3 is TGTGCCAGCAGGAGGGGGCAGGGGGCCCACGAGCAGTACTTC. It specifies CASRRGQGAHEQYF.

Ten or more counts support this clonotype. The chain joins TRBV5-1 to TRBJ2-1; 8 nucleotides match TRBD2. Per the germline V gene, CDR1 is SGHRS and CDR2 is YFSETQ. With 4 bases clipped from V and 4 bases from J, the junction kept 7 bases outside the gene matches. This CDR3 is built from 15 residues. This CDR3 is CASSPGTSVYNEQFF. CDR3 DNA sequence: TGCGCCAGCAGCCCCGGGACTAGTGTTTACAATGAGCAGTTCTTC.

This clonotype was detected ten times or more. This chain connects TRBV9 to TRBJ2-5; 7 bases map to TRBD1. V dropped 4 bases and J dropped 3; count of bases not matched to a gene: 12. CDR3 length: 16 residues. Germline CDR1 is SGDLS and CDR2 is YYNGEE. CDR3 coding DNA: TGTGCCAGCAGCCCCGGGACAGAAGGGACCAAAGAGACCCAGTACTTC. This gives the protein CASSPGTEGTKETQYF.

This chain connects TRBV12-3 or TRBV12-4 to TRBJ1-3; unclear D gene. The CDR3 totals 13 residues. Trimming cost V 6 bases and J 7 bases, with 13 bases left between them. The CDR3 DNA sequence: TGTGCCAGCAGCCAGATGAGAGTTAACACCATATATTTT. It translates to CASSQMRVNTIYF.

The chain carries TRBV19 and TRBJ2-3; D may be TRBD1 (5 bases). Germline CDR1 reads LNHDA; CDR2 reads SQIVND (reference sequence). CDR3 size: 13 residues. The germline V and J ends were trimmed by 6 bases and 3 bases, with 10 bases remaining between them. The CDR3 spells CASSLTVTDTQYF. CDR3 sequence (DNA): TGTGCCAGTAGCCTGACAGTGACAGATACGCAGTATTTT.

The chain combines TRBV29-1 with TRBJ1-2; D unresolved. Looked up from germline, CDR1 is SQVTM and CDR2 is ANQGSEA. V was shortened by 0 bases and J by 3 bases, with 8 bases between the two germline ends. The CDR3 runs to 13 residues. The CDR3 DNA reads TGCAGCGTTGAAGACCCGGGAGACTATGGCTACACCTTC. It is translated as CSVEDPGDYGYTF. Variable domain in full (rest from reference TRBV29-1 and TRBJ1-2): SAVISQKPSRDICQRGTSLTIQCQVDSQVTMMFWYRQQPGQSLTLIATANQGSEATYESGFVIDKFPISRPNLTFSTLTVSNMSPEDSSIYLCSVEDPGDYGYTFGSGTRLTVV.

This clonotype has more than one count but fewer than ten. The chain couples TRBV5-1 to TRBJ2-1; 9 bases agree with TRBD2. V lost 4 bases and J lost 2; bases outside the gene matches: 7. The CDR3 spans 16 residues. Germline CDR1 and CDR2: SGHRS and YFSETQ. The CDR3 sequence: CASSMSSGGTYNEQFF. For the CDR3, the DNA is TGCGCCAGCAGCATGTCCAGCGGGGGGACCTACAATGAGCAGTTCTTC.

This clonotype was observed many times. The J gene is TRBJ2-1, the V gene TRBV7-2; possible D gene TRBD2, 5 bases. V lost 8 bases and J lost 4, with 18 bases in between. The CDR3 runs 15 residues. CDR1 and CDR2 from the germline V gene are SGHTA and FQGNSA. The CDR3 nucleotides are TGTGCCAGCGGCCGGGAAGCGGCAGTATACAATGAGCAGTTCTTC. The encoded protein is CASGREAAVYNEQFF. The whole variable domain, filled in from reference TRBV7-2 and TRBJ2-1, reads GAGVSQSPSNKVTEKGKDVELRCDPISGHTALYWYRQSLGQGLEFLIYFQGNSAPDKSGLPSDRFSAERTGGSVSTLTIQRTQQEDSAVYLCASGREAAVYNEQFFGPGTRLTVL.

This rearrangement joins TRBV18 to TRBJ2-7; D call uncertain. Deletions cut 0 bases from V and 6 bases from J, with 9 bases between. CDR3 size: 13 residues. Germline lookup yields CDR1 KGHSH and CDR2 LQKENI. DNA of the CDR3: TGTGCCAGCTCACCACCGGGCTTTAGCGAGCAGTACTTC. This translates into CASSPPGFSEQYF.

This clonotype was recorded many times. The chain links TRBV12-3 or TRBV12-4 to TRBJ2-1; D may be TRBD2 (6 bases). The CDR3 length is 16 residues. V was trimmed by 7 bases and J by 4 bases, leaving 20 bases between them. CDR3 DNA: TGTGCCAGCACCTCCCGGGGCGCTAGCGCGTACAATGAGCAGTTCTTC. Its translation: CASTSRGASAYNEQFF.